Shown below are 9 T cell receptor beta chains from a single sample sequenced in a study of blood T cell repertoires in COVID-19. Assay used: immunoSEQ multiplex PCR; TCRdb lists only in-frame clones, some missing. The table includes 200,000 to 250,000 clones, 82% detected once. The sequencing sample was made of peripheral blood. The receptors shown here come from a woman aged 80 or over with acute or convalescent COVID-19.

The V gene is TRBV3-1 (or the pseudogene TRBV3-2), the J gene TRBJ2-2, with TRBD2 identical over 8 bases. Losses at the gene ends were 4 bases for V and 4 bases for J; bases not matched to a gene: 5. The CDR3 totals 15 residues. The germline gives CDR1 LGHDT, CDR2 YNNKEL (reference sequence). CDR3 DNA: TGTGCCAGCAGCCTCGGGGGGGGCCGCACCGGGGAGCTGTTTTTT. Protein: CASSLGGGRTGELFF.

The chain uses TRBV5-1 and TRBJ2-6, with D unclear. The CDR3 is made up of 14 amino acids. CDR1 and CDR2 from the germline V gene are SGHRS and YFSETQ. Trimming removed 7 bases at V and 3 bases at J, with 11 bases between. The CDR3 protein is CASRSALGANVLTF. As DNA, the CDR3 is TGCGCCAGCCGCAGTGCCCTTGGGGCCAACGTCCTGACTTTC.

J is TRBJ2-4 and V is TRBV4-2; a weak D match, TRBD1 (5 bases). With 1 base removed from V and 5 bases from J, the gap between germline ends came to 12 bases. Germline V lookup: CDR1 LGHNA, CDR2 YNFKEQ. This CDR3 spans 15 amino acids. CDR3 sequence reads: CASSQVDSEENIQYF. As DNA, the CDR3 is TGTGCCAGCAGCCAAGTTGACAGTGAAGAAAACATTCAGTACTTC.

V is TRBV9 and J is TRBJ1-2; 7 nucleotides align to TRBD1. Trimming removed 0 bases from V and 2 bases from J; junction bases left unmatched: 4. This CDR3 contains 15 residues. Germline loops: CDR1 SGDLS, CDR2 YYNGEE. The CDR3 here is CASSVGGQKNYGYTF. As DNA, the CDR3 is TGTGCCAGCAGCGTAGGGGGACAGAAAAACTATGGCTACACCTTC. Full variable domain (outside the CDR3, taken from reference TRBV9 and TRBJ1-2): DSGVTQTPKHLITATGQRVTLRCSPRSGDLSVYWYQQSLDQGLQFLIQYYNGEERAKGNILERFSAQQFPDLHSELNLSSLELGDSALYFCASSVGGQKNYGYTFGSGTRLTVV.

The gene calls are TRBV27 and TRBJ1-1; TRBD1 agrees at 11 bases. J was trimmed by 3 bases and V by 1 base; bases with no gene match: 4. The CDR3 is 16 residues long. From germline, CDR1 is MNHEY and CDR2 SMNVEV (reference sequence). The CDR3 loop is CASSLWGTGGDTEAFF. The CDR3 coding sequence is TGTGCCAGCAGTTTATGGGGGACAGGGGGGGACACTGAAGCTTTCTTT.

This clone was detected only once. The chain employs TRBV10-3 and TRBJ2-3, with 8 positions matching TRBD2. V lost 10 bases to trimming and J lost 4 bases; unmatched junction nucleotides: 10. This CDR3 contains 14 residues. Per germline, CDR1 ENHRY and CDR2 SYGVKD. DNA of the CDR3: TGTGCCACCGGGAGCGGGGGCCCCGCAGATACGCAGTATTTT. It is translated as CATGSGGPADTQYF.

Here the CDR3 reads CATSRTQGTMNTEAFF. The CDR3 nucleotides read TGTGCCACCAGCAGAACACAGGGGACCATGAACACTGAAGCTTTCTTT. The J gene is TRBJ1-1, the V gene TRBV15; 7 nucleotides agree with TRBD1. This CDR3 has 16 residues. Germline V gives CDR1 LNHNV, CDR2 YYDKDF (reference sequence). V lost 2 bases and J lost 0; bases outside the gene matches: 6.

The chain combines TRBV7-9 with TRBJ1-1; D uncertain. Germline V gene lookup returns CDR1 SEHNR and CDR2 FQNEAQ (reference sequence). V lost 1 base, J lost 3 bases, and 15 bases lay in between. The CDR3 runs to 16 residues. The CDR3 loop reads CASSLDSRPKDTEAFF. The CDR3 DNA reads TGTGCCAGCAGCTTAGATTCTAGGCCGAAGGACACTGAAGCTTTCTTT.

CDR3 DNA: TGTGCCAGCAGTTTGGGGCGATTAGATACGCAGTATTTT. It encodes CASSLGRLDTQYF. V is TRBV28 and J is TRBJ2-3; possibly TRBD1 for D (5 bases). CDR1 is MDHEN, CDR2 SYDVKM, per germline. The V gene lost 3 bases and the J gene lost 5 bases, with 9 bases spanning the gap. The CDR3 contains 13 residues.